This T cell receptor (beta chain) was profiled in a study of T-cell memory formation after mild COVID-19. Whole-study results and caveats: Clones contracting day 15 to 85 were balanced CD4/CD8; later expanders leaned CD4+.

TCRdb ran MiXCR on the 5' RACE reads and lists one entry per CDR3 protein. The data hold around 450,000 distinct CDR3 sequences, with less than 25% observed a single time. Note on this clonotype: Its target is unknown.

V lost 3 bases and J 0 bases, leaving 13 bases between the germline ends. The CDR3 spans 16 residues. Germline V gene data show CDR1 as SGHDT and CDR2 as YYEEEE. The clonotype originates from an adult woman who had mild COVID-19 (a few samples of this study predate the infection). Cell type and time point are not known. The specimen sequenced was PBMCs or a T cell subset sorted from them (not recorded which). The chain couples TRBV5-6 to TRBJ2-1; D is uncertain. CDR3: CASSSLRTSSYNEQFF. CDR3 sequence (DNA): TGTGCCAGCAGCTCACTCAGGACGAGCTCCTACAATGAGCAGTTCTTC.